This is a list of T cell receptor beta chains from one sample in a study of control samples from healthy donors and cancer patients. Sequenced by immunoSEQ multiplex PCR; TCRdb stores in-frame clones only, minus some. This table holds approximately 30,000 clones, more than 75% found once. Specimen: PBMCs. The receptor set was obtained from a woman aged 40 to 49 with lung cancer. The CDR3 runs from the conserved cysteine through the conserved F or W. D genes are given only for firm matches. Rows give clone size only sometimes, using once, few, many, or a class for an expanded clone.

clone size	V gene	D gene	J gene	CDR3 protein	CDR3 DNA
.	TRBV27	TRBD2	TRBJ2-5	CASSFLAGQETQYF	TGTGCCAGCAGTTTCCTAGCGGGCCAAGAGACCCAGTACTTC
.	TRBV3-1/TRBV3-2	.	TRBJ2-7	CASSQDPARSYEQYF	TGTGCCAGCAGCCAAGACCCGGCTAGGTCCTACGAGCAGTACTTC
.	TRBV7-3	.	TRBJ2-1	CASSLQGSNYNEQFF	TGTGCCAGCAGCTTACAGGGTTCGAACTACAATGAGCAGTTCTTC
.	TRBV2	.	TRBJ2-6	CASSVRPPGSGANVLTF	TGTGCCAGCAGTGTGAGACCCCCGGGGTCTGGGGCCAACGTCCTGACTTTC
.	TRBV2	TRBD2	TRBJ2-1	CASSGLAGGHNEQFF	TGTGCCAGCAGTGGACTAGCGGGGGGGCACAATGAGCAGTTCTTC
.	TRBV3-1/TRBV3-2	TRBD2	TRBJ2-3	CASSPRRGVTTDTQYF	TGTGCCAGCAGCCCTCGGCGGGGGGTAACGACAGATACGCAGTATTTT
once	TRBV30	TRBD1	TRBJ2-7	CAWSEGAGGYEQYF	TGTGCCTGGAGTGAGGGGGCAGGGGGCTACGAGCAGTACTTC
.	TRBV4-1	.	TRBJ1-2	CASSQMGRTYGYTF	TGCGCCAGCAGCCAGATGGGACGGACCTATGGCTACACCTTC
.	TRBV27	TRBD1	TRBJ1-2	CASSDRAADGYTF	TGTGCCAGCAGTGACAGGGCGGCGGATGGCTACACCTTC
.	TRBV3-1/TRBV3-2	.	TRBJ2-1	CASSQVRTRTGNEQFF	TGTGCCAGCAGCCAGGTTCGGACCCGGACTGGCAATGAGCAGTTCTTC
.	TRBV9	TRBD1	TRBJ1-4	CASSPDRGSGEKLFF	TGTGCCAGCAGCCCCGACAGGGGGTCAGGTGAAAAACTGTTTTTT
.	TRBV27	TRBD1	TRBJ2-3	CASSLSRGQTFTDTQYF	TGTGCCAGCAGTTTATCCAGGGGGCAAACCTTTACAGATACGCAGTATTTT
.	TRBV27	TRBD1	TRBJ2-3	CASSLDGTATDTQYF	TGTGCCAGCAGTTTAGATGGGACAGCCACAGATACGCAGTATTTT
.	TRBV5-1	TRBD1	TRBJ1-2	CASSLAFGQGTSYTF	TGCGCCAGCAGCTTGGCCTTCGGACAGGGGACAAGCTACACCTTC
few	TRBV7-2	.	TRBJ2-7	CASSPDGDEQYF	TGTGCCAGCAGCCCGGACGGGGACGAGCAGTACTTC
.	TRBV7-9	TRBD2	TRBJ2-5	CASESGREVTQYF	TGTGCCAGCGAGTCGGGGAGGGAGGTGACCCAGTACTTC
.	TRBV14	.	TRBJ2-5	CASSQHSLGETQYF	TGTGCCAGCAGCCAACACAGCCTAGGAGAGACCCAGTACTTC
once	TRBV28	.	TRBJ1-1	CASSLRIMNTEAFF	TGTGCCAGCAGTTTACGTATCATGAACACTGAAGCTTTCTTT
.	TRBV5-1	TRBD1	TRBJ1-2	CASSPGPGGRDGYTF	TGCGCCAGCAGCCCCGGGCCAGGGGGCAGGGATGGCTACACCTTC
.	TRBV11-2	.	TRBJ2-2	CASSFRGSDTGELFF	TGTGCCAGCAGCTTTAGGGGGAGCGACACCGGGGAGCTGTTTTTT
.	TRBV7-2	.	TRBJ2-2	CASSFAQGGTGELFF	TGTGCCAGCAGCTTTGCGCAGGGGGGCACCGGGGAGCTGTTTTTT
.	TRBV2	.	TRBJ1-1	CASSEWGGARAFF	TGTGCCAGCAGTGAATGGGGGGGGGCGCGAGCTTTCTTT
.	TRBV9	.	TRBJ1-3	CASSFRTGNTIYF	TGTGCCAGCAGCTTCCGAACTGGAAACACCATATATTTT
.	TRBV7-3	.	TRBJ2-6	CASSLKSSGAGANVLTF	TGTGCCAGCAGCTTAAAGTCCTCCGGTGCTGGGGCCAACGTCCTGACTTTC
.	TRBV2	.	TRBJ2-7	CASSEVSYEQYF	TGTGCCAGCAGTGAGGTCTCCTACGAGCAGTACTTC
.	TRBV12-3/TRBV12-4	.	TRBJ2-5	CASSRTRGETQYF	TGTGCCAGCAGTCGGACCCGTGGGGAGACCCAGTACTTC
.	TRBV7-8	.	TRBJ1-5	CASTPLSNQPQHF	TGTGCCAGCACCCCACTAAGCAATCAGCCCCAGCATTTT